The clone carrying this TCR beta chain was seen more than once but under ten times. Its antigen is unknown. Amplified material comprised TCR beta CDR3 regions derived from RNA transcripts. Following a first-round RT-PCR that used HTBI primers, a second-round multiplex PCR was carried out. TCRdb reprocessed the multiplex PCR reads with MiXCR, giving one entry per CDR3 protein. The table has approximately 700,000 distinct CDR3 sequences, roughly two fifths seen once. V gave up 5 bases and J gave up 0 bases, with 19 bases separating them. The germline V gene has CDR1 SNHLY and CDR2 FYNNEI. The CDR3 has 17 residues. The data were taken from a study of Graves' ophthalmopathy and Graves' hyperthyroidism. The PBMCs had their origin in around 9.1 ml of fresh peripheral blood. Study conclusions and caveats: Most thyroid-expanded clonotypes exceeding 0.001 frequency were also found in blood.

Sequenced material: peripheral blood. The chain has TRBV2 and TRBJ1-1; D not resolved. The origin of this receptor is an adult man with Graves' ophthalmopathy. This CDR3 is CASSSSLTSELNTEAFF. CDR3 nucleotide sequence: TGTGCCAGCAGTTCGTCGCTGACAAGCGAACTGAACACTGAAGCTTTCTTT.